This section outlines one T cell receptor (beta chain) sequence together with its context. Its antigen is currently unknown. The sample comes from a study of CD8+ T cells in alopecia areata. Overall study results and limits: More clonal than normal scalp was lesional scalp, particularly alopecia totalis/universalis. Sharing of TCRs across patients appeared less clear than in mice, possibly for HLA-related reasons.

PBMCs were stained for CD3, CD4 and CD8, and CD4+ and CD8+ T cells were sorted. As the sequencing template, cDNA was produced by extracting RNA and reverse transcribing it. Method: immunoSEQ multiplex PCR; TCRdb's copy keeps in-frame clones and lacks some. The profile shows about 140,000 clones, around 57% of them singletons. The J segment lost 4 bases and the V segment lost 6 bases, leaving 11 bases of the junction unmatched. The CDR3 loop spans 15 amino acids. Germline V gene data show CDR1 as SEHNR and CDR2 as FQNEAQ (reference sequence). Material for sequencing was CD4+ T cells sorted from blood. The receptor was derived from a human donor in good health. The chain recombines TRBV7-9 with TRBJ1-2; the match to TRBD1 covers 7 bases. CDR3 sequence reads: CASSPSSGGSYGYTF. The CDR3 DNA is TGTGCCAGCAGTCCCTCCTCAGGGGGGAGCTATGGCTACACCTTC.